Listed here are 14 T cell receptor beta chains from one sample, sequenced in a study of T cell changes during pregnancy in multiple sclerosis. Clones were sequenced by immunoSEQ multiplex PCR, and TCRdb holds only the in-frame ones, with some missing. The data contain some 120,000 clones, about 95% of them singletons. The sample was peripheral blood, taken after pregnancy. Receptors originate from a female donor with multiple sclerosis, enrolled in a pregnancy study.

The gene calls are TRBV6-5 and TRBJ1-2; no clear D gene. The CDR3 loop spans 14 amino acids. From germline, CDR1 is MNHEY and CDR2 SVGAGI. V lost 0 bases, J lost 0 bases, and 5 bases lay in between. The CDR3 protein is CASSYSPANYGYTF. The CDR3 DNA reads as TGTGCCAGCAGTTACTCGCCAGCTAACTATGGCTACACCTTC.

This clone was picked up one time. The V gene is TRBV4-1, the J gene TRBJ2-1, with 9 bases aligning to TRBD1. The CDR3 loop spans 16 amino acids. The J segment lost 4 bases and the V segment lost 1 base, leaving 5 bases of the junction unmatched. The germline V gene has CDR1 MGHRA and CDR2 YSYEKL. The CDR3 is CASSQGGTGTYNEQFF. CDR3 coding DNA: TGCGCCAGCAGCCAAGGCGGGACAGGGACTTACAATGAGCAGTTCTTC.

Concerning this clone itself: An end of the junction differs from the germline gene, which may be a read error. The chain has TRBV6-6 and TRBJ1-2; 7 positions agree with TRBD1. Germline V gives CDR1 MNHNY, CDR2 SVGAGI (reference sequence). This CDR3 contains 11 residues. CDR3 in DNA: TGTGCCAGCAGAGCGACAGGGTCCGGAAACTTC. The encoded protein is CASRATGSGNF.

The V call is TRBV5-4, the J call TRBJ2-1; no clear D. The CDR3 totals 13 residues. V was trimmed by 0 bases and J by 4 bases, leaving 5 bases between them. The V gene's germline CDR1 is SGHNT and CDR2 YYREEE (reference sequence). CDR3 residues: CASSLANYNEQFF. The DNA for the CDR3 is TGTGCCAGCAGCTTGGCCAATTACAATGAGCAGTTCTTC.

The chain has TRBV27 and TRBJ1-5, with TRBD1 matching over 8 bases. CDR1 is MNHEY and CDR2 is SMNVEV in the germline V gene (reference sequence). This CDR3 spans 14 amino acids. Trimming at V came to 0 bases and at J to 9 bases, leaving 4 bases not matched to a gene. The CDR3 spells CASSLSRDRRPQHF. The CDR3 region has the DNA TGTGCCAGCAGTTTATCCCGGGACAGGAGGCCCCAGCATTTT.

This clone has only one observation. J is TRBJ2-7 and V is TRBV19; 8 bases align to TRBD2. This CDR3 has 17 residues. Germline trimming cut 3 bases from V and 0 bases from J; bases unmatched to any gene: 10. CDR1 and CDR2 (germline): LNHDA, SQIVND (reference sequence). In DNA form, the CDR3 reads TGTGCCAGTAGTATGTATTCCCCACTAGCGGCCTCCTACGAGCAGTACTTC. Protein product: CASSMYSPLAASYEQYF.

The rearrangement joins TRBV5-5 to TRBJ2-7; TRBD2 matches at 14 bases. The ends lost 4 bases at V and 0 bases at J; junction bases unmatched: 9. The CDR3 is made up of 18 amino acids. Germline assignment: CDR1 SGHKS and CDR2 YYEKEE (reference sequence). CDR3 sequence: CASSATGLAGALSYEQYF. In DNA, the CDR3 is TGTGCCAGCAGCGCAACGGGACTAGCGGGAGCGCTCTCCTACGAGCAGTACTTC.

The chain joins TRBV7-2 to TRBJ2-3, with 8 bases aligning to TRBD2. This CDR3 has 15 amino acids. Losses at the gene ends were 3 bases for V and 4 bases for J; bases not matched to a gene: 6. Germline CDR1 is SGHTA and CDR2 is FQGNSA. The CDR3 sequence: CASSFSGSSADTQYF. The CDR3 coding sequence is TGTGCCAGCAGCTTCAGCGGGAGTAGTGCAGATACGCAGTATTTT.

V usage is TRBV30 and J usage is TRBJ2-5; a possible D gene is TRBD1 (5 bases). The CDR3 covers 13 residues. CDR1 GTSNPN and CDR2 SVGIG come from the germline V gene (reference sequence). The V gene lost 0 bases and the J gene lost 4 bases, with 9 bases spanning the gap. This CDR3 reads CAWSVNRRETQYF. CDR3 bases: TGTGCCTGGAGTGTTAACAGGAGAGAGACCCAGTACTTC.

This chain connects TRBV4-2 to TRBJ2-1, with TRBD2 matching 8 bases. Trimming cost V 1 base and J 4 bases; bases outside gene matches: 15. CDR1 is LGHNA and CDR2 is YNFKEQ in the germline V gene. This CDR3 comprises 19 residues. The CDR3 spells CASSQVVAREAAPYNEQFF. The CDR3 DNA follows: TGTGCCAGCAGCCAAGTAGTGGCGCGGGAGGCTGCCCCTTACAATGAGCAGTTCTTC.

The chain employs TRBV7-9 and TRBJ2-3, with D possibly TRBD2 on 6 matching bases. This CDR3 spans 15 amino acids. Germline V lookup: CDR1 SEHNR, CDR2 FQNEAQ (reference sequence). The V end lost 4 bases, the J end lost 2 bases, and 13 bases lay between the germline ends. The CDR3 DNA reads as TGTGCCAGCAGCTCCCCGGAGGGGATCACAGATACGCAGTATTTT. Its protein is CASSSPEGITDTQYF.

This clone showed up just once. The V and J genes are TRBV5-6 and TRBJ2-6, with D tentatively TRBD1 (5 bases). The CDR3 has 14 amino acids. CDR1 is SGHDT, CDR2 YYEEEE, per germline. Trimming stripped 1 base from V and 6 bases from J, with 8 bases between. CDR3 protein: CASSLSGSANVLTF. The CDR3 region has the DNA TGTGCCAGCAGCTTGTCAGGGTCGGCCAACGTCCTGACTTTC.

Here the CDR3 reads CASSWGQDINIQYF. The CDR3 DNA reads TGTGCCAGCAGTTGGGGACAGGATATAAACATTCAGTACTTC. The gene calls are TRBV6-5 and TRBJ2-4; 8 bases fit TRBD1. In germline, CDR1 is MNHEY, CDR2 SVGAGI. V lost 4 bases and J lost 6; bases outside the gene matches: 5. This CDR3 comprises 14 residues.

V and J are TRBV6-5 and TRBJ2-2, with TRBD1 matching 8 bases. Germline CDR1 is MNHEY and CDR2 is SVGAGI. This CDR3 contains 14 residues. Trimming removed 6 bases from V and 6 bases from J; junction bases left unmatched: 6. This CDR3 reads CASRLQGVPGELFF. DNA for the CDR3: TGTGCCAGCAGGCTACAGGGGGTCCCCGGGGAGCTGTTTTTT.